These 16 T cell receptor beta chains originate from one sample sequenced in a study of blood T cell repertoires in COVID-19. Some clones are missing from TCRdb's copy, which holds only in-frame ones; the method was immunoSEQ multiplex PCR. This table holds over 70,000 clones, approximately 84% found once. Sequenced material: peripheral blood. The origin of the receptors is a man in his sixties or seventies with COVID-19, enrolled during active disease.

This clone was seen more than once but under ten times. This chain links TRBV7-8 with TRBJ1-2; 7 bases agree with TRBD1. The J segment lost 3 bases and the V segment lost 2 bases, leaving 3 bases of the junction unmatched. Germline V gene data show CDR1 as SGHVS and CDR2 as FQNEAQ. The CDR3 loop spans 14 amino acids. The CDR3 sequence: CASSLFGTDYGYTF. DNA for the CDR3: TGTGCCAGCAGCTTATTCGGGACAGACTATGGCTACACCTTC.

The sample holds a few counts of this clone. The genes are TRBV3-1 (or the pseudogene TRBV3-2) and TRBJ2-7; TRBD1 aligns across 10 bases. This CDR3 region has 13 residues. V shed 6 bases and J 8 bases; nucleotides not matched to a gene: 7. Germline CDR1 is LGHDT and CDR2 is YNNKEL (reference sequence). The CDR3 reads CASSTGTGVQQYF. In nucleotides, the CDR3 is TGTGCCAGCAGTACCGGGACAGGGGTTCAGCAGTACTTC.

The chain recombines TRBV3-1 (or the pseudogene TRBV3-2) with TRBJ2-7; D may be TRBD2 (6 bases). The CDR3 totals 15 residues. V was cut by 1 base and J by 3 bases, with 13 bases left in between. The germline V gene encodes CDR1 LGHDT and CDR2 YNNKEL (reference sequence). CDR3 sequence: CASSQGGGSRYEQYF. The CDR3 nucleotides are TGTGCCAGCAGCCAAGGTGGGGGGTCCCGCTACGAGCAGTACTTC.

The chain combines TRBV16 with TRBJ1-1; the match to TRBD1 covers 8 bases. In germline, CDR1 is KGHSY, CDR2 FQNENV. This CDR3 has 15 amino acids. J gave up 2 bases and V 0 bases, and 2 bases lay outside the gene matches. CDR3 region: CASSQSGQGNTEAFF. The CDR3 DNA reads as TGTGCCAGCAGCCAATCAGGACAGGGTAACACTGAAGCTTTCTTT.

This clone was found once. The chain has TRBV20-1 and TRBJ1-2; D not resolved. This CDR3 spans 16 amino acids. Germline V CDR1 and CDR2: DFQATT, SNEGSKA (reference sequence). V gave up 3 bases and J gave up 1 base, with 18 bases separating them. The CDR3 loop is CSASRWQFTNNYGYTF. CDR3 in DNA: TGCAGTGCTAGTCGCTGGCAATTCACTAATAACTATGGCTACACCTTC.

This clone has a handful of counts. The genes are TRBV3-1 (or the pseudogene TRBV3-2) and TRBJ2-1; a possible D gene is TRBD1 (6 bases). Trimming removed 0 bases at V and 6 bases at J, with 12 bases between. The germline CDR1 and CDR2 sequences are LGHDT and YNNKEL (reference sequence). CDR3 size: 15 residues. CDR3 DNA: TGTGCCAGCAGCCAAGAGTGGGGGCCCTCCAATGAGCAGTTCTTC. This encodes CASSQEWGPSNEQFF.

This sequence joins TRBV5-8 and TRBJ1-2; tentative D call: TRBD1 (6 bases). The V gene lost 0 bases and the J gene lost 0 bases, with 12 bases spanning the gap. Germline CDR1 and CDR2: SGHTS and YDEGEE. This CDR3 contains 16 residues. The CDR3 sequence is CASSLGQAVPNYGYTF. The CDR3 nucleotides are TGTGCCAGCAGCTTGGGACAGGCAGTACCTAACTATGGCTACACCTTC.

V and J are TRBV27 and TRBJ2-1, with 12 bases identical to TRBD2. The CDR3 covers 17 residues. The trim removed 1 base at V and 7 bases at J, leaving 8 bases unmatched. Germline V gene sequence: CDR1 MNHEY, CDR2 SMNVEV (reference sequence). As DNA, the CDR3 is TGTGCCAGCAGTTTATTCCCCCTAGCGGGAGGGCCGAATGAGCAGTTCTTC. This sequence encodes CASSLFPLAGGPNEQFF.

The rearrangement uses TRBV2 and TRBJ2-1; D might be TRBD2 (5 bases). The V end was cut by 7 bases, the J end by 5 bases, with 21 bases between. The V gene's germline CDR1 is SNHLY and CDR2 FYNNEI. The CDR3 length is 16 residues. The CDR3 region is CASTPDPGSGDNEQFF. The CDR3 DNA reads TGTGCCAGCACTCCCGACCCGGGGTCGGGCGACAATGAGCAGTTCTTC.

The DNA of the CDR3 is TGTGCCAGCACGGGACAGAGTTCACCCCTCCACTTT. Its translation is CASTGQSSPLHF. V and J are TRBV28 and TRBJ1-6; 7 bases line up with TRBD1. V trimming: 7 bases; J trimming: 9 bases; junction bases outside the gene matches: 3. The CDR3 runs 12 residues. CDR1 is MDHEN and CDR2 is SYDVKM in the germline V gene.

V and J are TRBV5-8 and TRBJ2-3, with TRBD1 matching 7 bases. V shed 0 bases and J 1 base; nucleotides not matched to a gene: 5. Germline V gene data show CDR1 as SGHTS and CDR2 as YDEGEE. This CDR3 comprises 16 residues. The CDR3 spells CASSLGVTGGTDTQYF. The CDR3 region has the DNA TGTGCCAGCAGCTTGGGGGTCACAGGGGGCACAGATACGCAGTATTTT. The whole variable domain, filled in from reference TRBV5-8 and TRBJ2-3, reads EAGVTQSPTHLIKTRGQQATLRCSPISGHTSVYWYQQALGLGLQFLLWYDEGEERNRGNFPPRFSGRQFPNYSSELNVNALELEDSALYLCASSLGVTGGTDTQYFGPGTRLTVL.

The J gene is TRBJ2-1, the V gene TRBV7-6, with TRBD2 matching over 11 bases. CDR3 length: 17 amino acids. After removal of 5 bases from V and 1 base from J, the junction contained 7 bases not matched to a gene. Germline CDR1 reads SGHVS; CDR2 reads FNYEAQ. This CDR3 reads CASSLGGLAASYNEQFF. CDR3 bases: TGTGCCAGCAGCCTAGGGGGACTAGCGGCTTCCTACAATGAGCAGTTCTTC.

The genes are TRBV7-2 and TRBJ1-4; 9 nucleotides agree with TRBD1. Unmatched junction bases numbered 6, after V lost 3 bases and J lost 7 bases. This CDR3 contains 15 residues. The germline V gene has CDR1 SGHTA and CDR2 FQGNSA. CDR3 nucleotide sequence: TGTGCCAGCAGCTTCCGGACAGGGGAAGGTGAAAAACTGTTTTTT. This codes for CASSFRTGEGEKLFF.

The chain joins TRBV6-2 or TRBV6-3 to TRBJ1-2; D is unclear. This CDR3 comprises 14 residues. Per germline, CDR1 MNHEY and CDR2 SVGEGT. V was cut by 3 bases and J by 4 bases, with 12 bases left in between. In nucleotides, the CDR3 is TGTGCCAGCAGTTATGACGGGAACCTCTATGGCTACACCTTC. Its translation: CASSYDGNLYGYTF.

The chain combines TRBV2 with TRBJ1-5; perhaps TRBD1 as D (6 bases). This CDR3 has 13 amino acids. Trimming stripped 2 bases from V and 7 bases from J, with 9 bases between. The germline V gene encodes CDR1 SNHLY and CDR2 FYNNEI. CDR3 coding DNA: TGTGCCAGCAGTGAATACAGGGAGCAGCCCCAGCATTTT. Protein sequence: CASSEYREQPQHF.

CDR3 DNA: TGTGCCAGTAGTCCTAGACAGGGGATGAACACTGAAGCTTTCTTT. Protein: CASSPRQGMNTEAFF. The V call is TRBV19, the J call TRBJ1-1; 8 nucleotides align to TRBD1. The germline V gene encodes CDR1 LNHDA and CDR2 SQIVND (reference sequence). This CDR3 comprises 15 residues. The V segment lost 5 bases and the J segment 0 bases; nucleotides outside the gene matches: 5.